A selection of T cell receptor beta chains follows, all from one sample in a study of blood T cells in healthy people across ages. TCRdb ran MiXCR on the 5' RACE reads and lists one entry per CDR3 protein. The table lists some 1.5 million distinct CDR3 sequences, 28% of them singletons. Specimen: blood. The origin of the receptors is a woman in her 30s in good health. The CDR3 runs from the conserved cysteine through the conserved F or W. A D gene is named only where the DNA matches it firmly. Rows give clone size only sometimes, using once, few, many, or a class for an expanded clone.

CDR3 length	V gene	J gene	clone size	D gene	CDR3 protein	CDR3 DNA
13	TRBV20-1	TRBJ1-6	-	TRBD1	CSAGGDRNSPLHF	TGCAGTGCTGGGGGGGACAGAAATTCACCCCTCCACTTT
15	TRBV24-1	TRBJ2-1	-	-	CATSETGLSYNEQFF	TGTGCCACCAGTGAAACAGGGTTGAGCTACAATGAGCAGTTCTTC
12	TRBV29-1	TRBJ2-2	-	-	CSTQTNSGELFF	TGCAGCACACAGACGAACAGCGGGGAGCTGTTTTTT
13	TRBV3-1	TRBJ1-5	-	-	CASSQDPDQPQHF	TGTGCCAGCAGCCAAGACCCGGACCAGCCCCAGCATTTT
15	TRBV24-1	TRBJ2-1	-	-	CATSESGSLYNEQFF	TGTGCCACCAGTGAGTCGGGGTCCCTTTACAATGAGCAGTTCTTC
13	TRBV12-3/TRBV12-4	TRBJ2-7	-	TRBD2	CASPGGLSYEQYF	TGTGCCAGCCCGGGAGGTCTCTCCTACGAGCAGTACTTC
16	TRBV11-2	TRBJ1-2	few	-	CASSLLSSRSSNFYTF	TGTGCCAGCAGCTTACTCTCTTCGAGGTCTTCCAACTTCTACACCTTC
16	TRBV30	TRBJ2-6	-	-	CAWSVGISSGANVLTF	TGTGCCTGGAGTGTAGGGATTTCCTCTGGGGCCAACGTCCTGACTTTC
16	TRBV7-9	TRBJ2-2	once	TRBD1	CASSHSGTGETGELFF	TGTGCCAGCAGCCACTCCGGGACAGGGGAGACCGGGGAGCTGTTTTTT
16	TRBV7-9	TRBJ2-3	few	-	CASSLVQTRSTDTQYF	TGTGCCAGCAGCTTAGTGCAGACTCGTAGCACAGATACGCAGTATTTT
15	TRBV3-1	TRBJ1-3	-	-	CASSRNAGPGNTIYF	TGTGCCAGCAGCCGAAATGCGGGGCCGGGAAACACCATATATTTT
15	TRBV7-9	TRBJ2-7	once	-	CASSPHDGAAYEQYF	TGTGCCAGCAGCCCACACGACGGAGCAGCCTACGAGCAGTACTTC
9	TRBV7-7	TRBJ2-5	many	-	CASSAPQYF	TGTGCCAGCAGCGCACCCCAGTACTTC
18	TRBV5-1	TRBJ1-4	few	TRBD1	CASSNSQGARDLNEKLFF	TGCGCCAGCAGCAACTCCCAGGGGGCGCGGGATTTAAATGAAAAACTGTTTTTT
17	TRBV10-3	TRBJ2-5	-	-	CVISGEAGRAGLETQYF	TGTGTCATCAGTGGCGAGGCCGGCAGAGCCGGCTTGGAGACCCAGTACTTC
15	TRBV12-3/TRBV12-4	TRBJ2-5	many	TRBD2	CASSFIAGGQETQYF	TGTGCCAGCAGTTTTATAGCGGGAGGCCAAGAGACCCAGTACTTC
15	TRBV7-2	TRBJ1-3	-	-	CASSLPGHSGNTIYF	TGTGCCAGCAGCTTACCAGGGCACTCTGGAAACACCATATATTTT
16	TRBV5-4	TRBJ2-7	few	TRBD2	CASSRLAPSQSYEQYF	TGTGCCAGCAGTCGACTAGCGCCTTCCCAATCTTACGAGCAGTACTTC
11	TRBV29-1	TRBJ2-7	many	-	CSVKRTYEQYF	TGCAGCGTAAAAAGGACTTACGAGCAGTACTTC
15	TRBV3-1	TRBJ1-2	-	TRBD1	CASTTQGAMSYGYTF	TGTGCCAGCACTACACAGGGGGCTATGTCCTATGGCTACACCTTC
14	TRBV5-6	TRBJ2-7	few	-	CASSLSWMGSEQYF	TGTGCCAGCAGCCTCTCCTGGATGGGGAGCGAGCAGTACTTC
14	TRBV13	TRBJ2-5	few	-	CASSLWTDQETQYF	TGTGCCAGCAGCTTATGGACAGACCAAGAGACCCAGTACTTC
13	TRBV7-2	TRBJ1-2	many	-	CASSSELVGGYTF	TGTGCCAGCAGCTCGGAACTGGTGGGGGGCTACACCTTC
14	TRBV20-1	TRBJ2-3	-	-	CSARLPSIADTQYF	TGCAGTGCTAGGCTGCCCAGTATCGCAGATACGCAGTATTTT
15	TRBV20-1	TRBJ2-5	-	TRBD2	CSARRTGLAGTTQYF	TGCAGTGCTAGACGGACGGGACTAGCGGGGACGACCCAGTACTTC
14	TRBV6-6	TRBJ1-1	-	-	CASSPLASGGEAFF	TGTGCCAGCAGCCCACTAGCTTCTGGGGGTGAAGCTTTCTTT
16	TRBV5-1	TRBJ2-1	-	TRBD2	CASSSSTSGGSGEQFF	TGCGCCAGCAGCTCTTCTACTAGCGGGGGGAGTGGTGAGCAGTTCTTC
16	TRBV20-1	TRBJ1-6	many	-	CSASREQSSYNSPLHF	TGCAGTGCTAGTAGGGAACAGAGCTCCTATAATTCACCCCTCCACTTT
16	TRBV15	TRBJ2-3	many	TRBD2	CATSRVTGLGADTQYF	TGTGCCACCAGCAGAGTGACGGGACTAGGAGCAGATACGCAGTATTTT
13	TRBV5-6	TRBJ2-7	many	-	CASGGWPVYEQYF	TGTGCCAGCGGGGGGTGGCCAGTCTACGAGCAGTACTTC
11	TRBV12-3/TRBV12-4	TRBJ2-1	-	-	CASTWGNEQFF	TGTGCCAGCACCTGGGGGAATGAGCAGTTCTTC
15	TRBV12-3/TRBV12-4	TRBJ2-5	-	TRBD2	CASSFPRAGEETQYF	TGTGCCAGCAGTTTTCCAAGAGCGGGGGAAGAGACCCAGTACTTC
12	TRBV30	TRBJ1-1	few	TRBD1	CALRQGNTEAFF	TGTGCCCTTCGACAGGGGAACACTGAAGCTTTCTTT
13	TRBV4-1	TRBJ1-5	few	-	CASSQDGARPQHF	TGCGCCAGCAGCCAAGACGGTGCTCGACCCCAGCATTTT
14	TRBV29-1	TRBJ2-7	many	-	CSVAGHRGRNEQYF	TGCAGCGTAGCGGGACATAGGGGGAGAAACGAGCAGTACTTC
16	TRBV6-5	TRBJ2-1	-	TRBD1	CASSYSGTGDANEQFF	TGTGCCAGCAGTTACTCTGGGACAGGGGATGCCAATGAGCAGTTCTTC
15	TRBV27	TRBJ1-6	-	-	CASSLFGGGKSPLHF	TGTGCCAGCAGTTTATTCGGGGGAGGAAAGTCACCCCTCCACTTT
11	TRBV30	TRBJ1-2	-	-	CAWSDFEGYTF	TGTGCCTGGAGTGATTTCGAGGGCTACACCTTC
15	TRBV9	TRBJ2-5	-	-	CASSPWAGSEETQYF	TGTGCCAGCAGCCCCTGGGCGGGTAGCGAAGAGACCCAGTACTTC
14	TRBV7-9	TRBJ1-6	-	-	CASSLQLPDSPLHF	TGTGCCAGCAGCTTACAACTCCCGGATTCACCCCTCCACTTT
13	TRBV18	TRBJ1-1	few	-	CASSPPANTEAFF	TGTGCCAGCTCACCACCGGCAAACACTGAAGCTTTCTTT
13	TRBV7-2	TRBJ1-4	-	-	CASSLTRGEKLFF	TGTGCCAGCAGCTTAACCCGGGGTGAAAAACTGTTTTTT
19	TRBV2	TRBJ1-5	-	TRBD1	CASVPKPAFGTVINQPQHF	TGTGCCAGCGTTCCAAAACCAGCATTCGGGACAGTGATCAATCAGCCCCAGCATTTT
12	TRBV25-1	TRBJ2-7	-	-	CASRGYAGEQYF	TGTGCCAGCAGAGGCTATGCTGGCGAGCAGTACTTC
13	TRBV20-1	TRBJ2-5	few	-	CSAPRQAGETQYF	TGCAGTGCCCCGAGACAGGCTGGAGAGACCCAGTACTTC
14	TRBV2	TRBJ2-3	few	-	CASSVARRTDTQYF	TGTGCCAGCAGTGTGGCCCGACGCACAGATACGCAGTATTTT
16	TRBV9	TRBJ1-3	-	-	CASSVASAGTGNTIYF	TGTGCCAGCAGCGTCGCCTCTGCTGGGACTGGAAACACCATATATTTT
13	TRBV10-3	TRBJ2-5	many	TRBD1	CAISGQGEETQYF	TGTGCCATCAGTGGACAGGGCGAGGAGACCCAGTACTTC
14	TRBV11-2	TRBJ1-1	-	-	CASSSQRGFTEAFF	TGTGCCAGCAGCAGCCAGCGGGGGTTTACTGAAGCTTTCTTT
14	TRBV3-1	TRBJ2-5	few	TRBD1	CASSQGTGKETQYF	TGTGCCAGCAGCCAGGGGACAGGAAAAGAGACCCAGTACTTC
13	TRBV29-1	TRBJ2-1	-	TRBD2	CSVVVGGSYEQFF	TGCAGCGTTGTTGTGGGGGGGTCGTATGAGCAGTTCTTC
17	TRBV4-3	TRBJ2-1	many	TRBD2	CASSQDLIREGPDEQFF	TGCGCCAGCAGCCAAGACCTTATCCGGGAGGGCCCGGATGAGCAGTTCTTC